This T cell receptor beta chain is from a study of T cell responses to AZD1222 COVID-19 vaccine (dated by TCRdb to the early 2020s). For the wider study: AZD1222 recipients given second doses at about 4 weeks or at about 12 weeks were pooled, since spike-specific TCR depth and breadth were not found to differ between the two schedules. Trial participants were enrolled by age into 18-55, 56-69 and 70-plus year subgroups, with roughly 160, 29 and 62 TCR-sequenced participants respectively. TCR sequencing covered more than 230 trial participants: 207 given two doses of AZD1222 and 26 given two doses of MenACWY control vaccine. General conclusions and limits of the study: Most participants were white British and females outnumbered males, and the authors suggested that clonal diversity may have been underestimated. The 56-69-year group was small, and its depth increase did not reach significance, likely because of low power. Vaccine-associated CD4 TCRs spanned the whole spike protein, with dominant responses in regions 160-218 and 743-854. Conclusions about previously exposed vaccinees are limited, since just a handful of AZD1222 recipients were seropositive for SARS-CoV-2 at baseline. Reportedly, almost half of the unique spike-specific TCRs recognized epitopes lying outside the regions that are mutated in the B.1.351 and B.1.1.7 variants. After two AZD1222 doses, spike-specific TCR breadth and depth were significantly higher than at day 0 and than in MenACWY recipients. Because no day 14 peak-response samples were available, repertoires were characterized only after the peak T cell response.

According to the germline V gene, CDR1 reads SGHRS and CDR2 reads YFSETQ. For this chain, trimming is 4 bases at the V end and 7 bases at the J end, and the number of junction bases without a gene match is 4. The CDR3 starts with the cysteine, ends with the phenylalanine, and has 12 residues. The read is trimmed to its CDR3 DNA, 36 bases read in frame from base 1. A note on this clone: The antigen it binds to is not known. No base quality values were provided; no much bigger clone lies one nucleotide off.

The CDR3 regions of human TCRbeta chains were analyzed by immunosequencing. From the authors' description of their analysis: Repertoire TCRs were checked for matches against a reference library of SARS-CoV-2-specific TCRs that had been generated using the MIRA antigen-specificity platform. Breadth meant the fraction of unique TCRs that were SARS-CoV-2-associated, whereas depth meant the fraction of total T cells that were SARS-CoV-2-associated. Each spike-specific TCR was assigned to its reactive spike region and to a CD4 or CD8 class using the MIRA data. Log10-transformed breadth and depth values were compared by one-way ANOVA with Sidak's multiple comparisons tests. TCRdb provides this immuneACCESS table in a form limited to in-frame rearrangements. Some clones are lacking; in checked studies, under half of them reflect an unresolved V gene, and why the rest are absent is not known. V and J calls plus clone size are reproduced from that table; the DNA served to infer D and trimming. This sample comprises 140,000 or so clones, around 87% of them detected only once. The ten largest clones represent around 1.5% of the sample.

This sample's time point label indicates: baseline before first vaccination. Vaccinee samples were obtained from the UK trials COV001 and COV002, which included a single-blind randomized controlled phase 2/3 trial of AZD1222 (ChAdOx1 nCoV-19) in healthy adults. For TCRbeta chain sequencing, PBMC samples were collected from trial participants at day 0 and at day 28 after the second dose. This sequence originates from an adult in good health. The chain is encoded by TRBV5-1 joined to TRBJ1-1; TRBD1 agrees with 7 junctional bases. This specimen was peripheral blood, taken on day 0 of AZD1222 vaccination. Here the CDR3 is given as CASSPGTVEAFF. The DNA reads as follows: TGCGCCAGCAGCCCGGGGACAGTTGAAGCTTTCTTT.